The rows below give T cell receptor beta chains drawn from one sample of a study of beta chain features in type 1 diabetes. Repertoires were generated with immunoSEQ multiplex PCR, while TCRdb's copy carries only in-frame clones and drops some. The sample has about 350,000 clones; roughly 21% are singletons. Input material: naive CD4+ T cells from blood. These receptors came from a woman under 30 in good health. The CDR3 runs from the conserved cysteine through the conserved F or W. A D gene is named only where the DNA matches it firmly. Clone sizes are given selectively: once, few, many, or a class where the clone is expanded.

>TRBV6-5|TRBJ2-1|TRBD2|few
TGTGCCAGCAGATCCGGGGGGGCCTACAATGAGCAGTTCTTC
CASRSGGAYNEQFF
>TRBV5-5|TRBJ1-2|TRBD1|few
TGTGCCAGCAGCTTATCCGGGACAGGGGGATATGGCTACACCTTC
CASSLSGTGGYGYTF
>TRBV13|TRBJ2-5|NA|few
TGTGCCAGCAGCTTGGGCGGGATGGCAGAGACCCAGTACTTC
CASSLGGMAETQYF
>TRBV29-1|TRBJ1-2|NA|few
TGCAGCGTCCAACAGGGTACCGCTTATGGCTACACCTTC
CSVQQGTAYGYTF
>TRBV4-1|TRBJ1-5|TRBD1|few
TGCGCCAGCAGCCATGGGACAGGGGGGAATCAGCCCCAGCATTTT
CASSHGTGGNQPQHF
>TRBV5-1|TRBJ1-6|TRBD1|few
TGCGCCAGCAGCTTGGCCGGGACAGGGAGATCACCCCTCCACTTT
CASSLAGTGRSPLHF
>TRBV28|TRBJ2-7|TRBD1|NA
TGTGCCAGCAGTGCGTCCGGGACAGTTCCCTACGAGCAGTACTTC
CASSASGTVPYEQYF
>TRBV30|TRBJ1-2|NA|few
TGTGCCTGGAGTGTACCGGACGGCTTCAGGGTGGACTATGGCTACACCTTC
CAWSVPDGFRVDYGYTF
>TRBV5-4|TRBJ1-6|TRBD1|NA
TGTGCCAGCAGCTCGCGAAAAGGGACAGGGGCTGATTCACCCCTCCACTTT
CASSSRKGTGADSPLHF
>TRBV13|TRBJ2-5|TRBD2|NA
TGTGCCAGCAGCCCACGTCGAAGGAGCGGGAGTGAGACCCAGTACTTC
CASSPRRRSGSETQYF
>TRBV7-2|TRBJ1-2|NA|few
TGTGCCAGCAGCTTTGACACGAACTATGGCTACACCTTC
CASSFDTNYGYTF
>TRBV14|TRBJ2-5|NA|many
TGTGCCAGCAGCCAGCGACAGAGGTCGGGGACCCAGTACTTC
CASSQRQRSGTQYF
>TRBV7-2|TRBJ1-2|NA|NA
TGTGCCAGCAGCCTGGGACTTGCTAACTATGGCTACACCTTC
CASSLGLANYGYTF
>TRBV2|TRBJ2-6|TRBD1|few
TGTGCCAGCAGTAGACAGGGGGGAGCCGGGGCCAACGTCCTGACTTTC
CASSRQGGAGANVLTF
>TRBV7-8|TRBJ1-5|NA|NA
TGTGCCAGCAGCTTAGATCCAGGGTACAATCAGCCCCAGCATTTT
CASSLDPGYNQPQHF
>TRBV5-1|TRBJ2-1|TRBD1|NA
TGCGCCAGCAGCCCCGGGACAGGGAACAATGAGCAGTTCTTC
CASSPGTGNNEQFF
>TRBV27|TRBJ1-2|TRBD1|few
TGTGCCAGCAGTACGACAGGGAAGATTGGCTACACCTTC
CASSTTGKIGYTF
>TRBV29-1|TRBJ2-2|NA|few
TGCAGCGTTCGGAGGACTGCGAACACCGGGGAGCTGTTTTTT
CSVRRTANTGELFF
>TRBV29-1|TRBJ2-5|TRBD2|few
TGCAGCGTATTCGCGGGGGACCTGACCCAGTACTTC
CSVFAGDLTQYF
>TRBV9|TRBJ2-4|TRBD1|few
TGTGCCAGCAGCGTAGGGACAGGGCTATACAAAAACATTCAGTACTTC
CASSVGTGLYKNIQYF
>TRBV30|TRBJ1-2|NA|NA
TGTGCCTGGAGCGGGGATGGCTACACCTTC
CAWSGDGYTF
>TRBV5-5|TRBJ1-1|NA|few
TGTGCCAGCAGCGCGCAGGTCATCGACGGCGCTGAAGCTTTCTTT
CASSAQVIDGAEAFF